The sequence of this TCR beta chain was determined in a study of blood T cell repertoires in COVID-19. Using immunoSEQ multiplex PCR, the repertoire was profiled, and TCRdb retains in-frame clones only, with some absent. The sample records 150,000 or so clones, around 83% being singletons. The CDR3 length is 15 residues. Trimming cost V 6 bases and J 0 bases, with 9 bases left between them. Germline V lookup: CDR1 MNHEY, CDR2 SVGAGI. The sample comprised peripheral blood. V and J are TRBV6-5 and TRBJ2-6; D is ambiguous. The TCR originated in a woman aged 55-70 years with acute or convalescent COVID-19. CDR3 loop: CASRPDNSGANVLTF. Here the CDR3 DNA reads TGTGCCAGCAGGCCCGACAACTCTGGGGCCAACGTCCTGACTTTC.